The 29 T cell receptor beta chains below come from one sample, sequenced in a study of T cells in Graves' hyperthyroidism and ophthalmopathy. Using RNA transcripts as the source, TCR beta CDR3 regions were amplified. HTBI primers were used for first-round RT-PCR of the TCR CDR3. TCRdb re-called the multiplex PCR reads with MiXCR, one entry per CDR3 protein. The data hold a few hundred thousand distinct CDR3 sequences, with 40% to 55% observed a single time. Sequenced: peripheral blood or thyroid tissue (not recorded which). Receptors originate from a woman younger than 35 with Graves' hyperthyroidism.

This clonotype was detected ten times or more. The chain couples TRBV11-2 to TRBJ1-5; no clear D gene. Germline V gene lookup returns CDR1 SGHAT and CDR2 FQNNGV. V gave up 5 bases and J gave up 1 base, with 12 bases separating them. This CDR3 has 15 amino acids. CDR3 in amino acids: CASSPSAESNQPQHF. As DNA, the CDR3 is TGTGCCAGCAGCCCTTCCGCTGAAAGCAATCAGCCCCAGCATTTT.

The V and J genes are TRBV25-1 and TRBJ1-3; D is undetermined. The germline CDR1 and CDR2 sequences are MGHDK and SYGVNS. Trimming pared 8 bases from V and 1 base from J, leaving 6 bases between. CDR3 length: 12 amino acids. DNA of the CDR3: TGTGCCAGCCAACGGTCTGGAAACACCATATATTTT. This sequence encodes CASQRSGNTIYF.

V and J are TRBV5-4 and TRBJ1-5, with 8 bases fitting TRBD1. Germline CDR1 and CDR2: SGHNT and YYREEE (reference sequence). The CDR3 extends over 18 amino acids. V lost 0 bases, J lost 4 bases, and 12 bases stayed unmatched. The DNA of the CDR3 is TGTGCCAGCAGCTTGGACTCACAGGGGGGGCACATGAATCAGCCCCAGCATTTT. This sequence encodes CASSLDSQGGHMNQPQHF.

J is TRBJ2-2 and V is TRBV24-1; possible D gene TRBD2, 6 bases. Germline CDR1 and CDR2: KGHDR and SFDVKD. The CDR3 is 9 amino acids. V lost 5 bases and J lost 16, with 7 bases in between. Written as DNA, the CDR3 is TGTGCCACCAGTGCGGAGGGGTTTTTT. Amino acid sequence: CATSAEGFF.

This clonotype has a handful of counts. The chain links TRBV6-2 or TRBV6-3 to TRBJ2-7, with 11 bases lining up with TRBD1. This CDR3 has 15 amino acids. The germline V gene encodes CDR1 MNHEY and CDR2 SVGEGT. V lost 2 bases and J lost 2; bases outside the gene matches: 2. CDR3 in DNA: TGTGCCAGCAGTTACGGACAGGGGGCGGCCTACGAGCAGTACTTC. Amino acid sequence: CASSYGQGAAYEQYF.

J is TRBJ2-2 and V is TRBV29-1, with TRBD2 matching 11 bases. Germline V CDR1 and CDR2: SQVTM, ANQGSEA. The CDR3 loop spans 15 amino acids. V shed 3 bases, J shed 2 bases, and the junction held 2 bases outside the gene matches. The CDR3 region has the DNA TGCAGCGTTGACCGACTAGCGGGAAACACCGGGGAGCTGTTTTTT. It encodes CSVDRLAGNTGELFF.

This clonotype appeared many times. The chain couples TRBV5-1 to TRBJ2-7, with D unresolved. There are 14 residues in the CDR3. CDR1 SGHRS and CDR2 YFSETQ come from the germline V gene. V lost 1 base and J lost 3, with 11 bases in between. This chain's CDR3 is CASSLLGYGYEQYF. The CDR3 DNA follows: TGCGCCAGCAGCTTGTTGGGATACGGCTACGAGCAGTACTTC.

This chain joins TRBV7-2 and TRBJ1-2; maybe TRBD1 (6 bases). Trimming pared 1 base from V and 7 bases from J, leaving 13 bases between. The germline CDR1 and CDR2 sequences are SGHTA and FQGNSA. CDR3 size: 14 residues. CDR3 amino acids: CASSLGGRGGGYTF. CDR3 bases: TGTGCCAGCAGCTTAGGCGGCAGGGGCGGTGGCTACACCTTC.

The chain links TRBV7-2 to TRBJ1-6, with D uncertain. Trimming stripped 0 bases from V and 9 bases from J, with 9 bases between. Germline V gives CDR1 SGHTA, CDR2 FQGNSA. There are 14 residues in the CDR3. The CDR3 is CASSLAGPGSPLHF. CDR3 bases: TGTGCCAGCAGCTTAGCGGGTCCGGGTTCACCCCTCCACTTT.

This sequence joins TRBV13 and TRBJ2-2; 12 nucleotides line up with TRBD2. After removal of 4 bases from V and 7 bases from J, the junction contained 10 bases not matched to a gene. The germline V gene has CDR1 PRHDT and CDR2 FYEKMQ (reference sequence). The CDR3 runs to 17 residues. As DNA, the CDR3 is TGTGCCAGCAGCTCCTCGCCGAGACTAGCGGGAGTCGGGGAGCTGTTTTTT. Translating gives CASSSSPRLAGVGELFF.

Comment on this clonotype: With a much larger clone just one base away, this may be a read error. The V gene is TRBV4-2, the J gene TRBJ2-6; D is uncertain. This CDR3 comprises 13 residues. Germline lookup yields CDR1 LGHNA and CDR2 YNFKEQ. As DNA, the CDR3 is TGTGCCAGCAGCCAAGTTGGGGACAACGTCCTGACTTTC. As protein: CASSQVGDNVLTF.

This clonotype was observed at least ten times. The chain recombines TRBV6-6 with TRBJ2-2; D might be TRBD1 (6 bases). The CDR3 has 15 amino acids. CDR1 is MNHNY, CDR2 SVGAGI, per germline (reference sequence). V shed 4 bases and J shed 0 bases, with 9 bases lying between them. The CDR3 sequence: CASSSRQANTGELFF. The CDR3 nucleotides read TGTGCCAGCAGTTCCAGACAGGCGAACACCGGGGAGCTGTTTTTT.

To note about this clonotype: Compared with germline, one end of the junction differs, possibly owing to a read error. The CDR3 sequence is CASTAMRSYNEQFF. The CDR3 nucleotides are TGTGCCAGCACAGCGATGAGGTCCTACAATGAGCAGTTTTTT. The rearrangement joins TRBV7-2 to TRBJ2-2; unclear D gene. The CDR3 length is 14 residues. CDR1 is SGHTA and CDR2 is FQGNSA in the germline V gene.

V usage is TRBV7-6 and J usage is TRBJ1-5, with TRBD1 matching over 9 bases. Germline trimming cut 4 bases from V and 6 bases from J; bases unmatched to any gene: 7. The CDR3 totals 15 residues. Germline V gene sequence: CDR1 SGHVS, CDR2 FNYEAQ. This CDR3 is CASSSRTGVGQPQHF. CDR3 nucleotide sequence: TGTGCCAGCAGCTCACGGACAGGGGTGGGTCAGCCCCAGCATTTT.

This sequence joins TRBV19 and TRBJ1-1; 11 bases fit TRBD1. The CDR3 runs 16 residues. Germline CDR1 is LNHDA and CDR2 is SQIVND (reference sequence). V trimming: 4 bases; J trimming: 5 bases; junction bases outside the gene matches: 9. The CDR3 coding sequence is TGTGCCAGTAGTAGGGGGACAGGGGGAAGGGGAACTGAAGCTTTCTTT. Its protein is CASSRGTGGRGTEAFF.

The rearrangement joins TRBV29-1 to TRBJ1-5; D unresolved. Trimming stripped 3 bases from V and 8 bases from J, with 20 bases between. From germline, CDR1 is SQVTM and CDR2 ANQGSEA. The CDR3 extends over 15 amino acids. The CDR3: CSVELPWSAGEPQHF. The DNA for the CDR3 is TGCAGCGTTGAGCTCCCATGGTCGGCCGGGGAGCCCCAGCATTTT.

The genes are TRBV29-1 and TRBJ2-5, with 15 bases aligning to TRBD2. The ends lost 6 bases at V and 5 bases at J; junction bases unmatched: 7. The CDR3 contains 15 residues. Germline assignment: CDR1 SQVTM and CDR2 ANQGSEA. CDR3 DNA sequence: TGCAGCGTCTGGACTAGCGGGAGGGCCTGGGAGACCCAGTACTTC. This encodes CSVWTSGRAWETQYF.

The sample holds one count of this clonotype. Being one base from a much bigger clone, this may be a read error. The J gene is TRBJ2-6, the V gene TRBV7-3, with TRBD1 matching 10 bases. The CDR3 covers 17 residues. Per the germline V gene, CDR1 is SGHTA and CDR2 is FQGTGA. Here the CDR3 DNA reads TGTGCCCGCAGTCCCGGGACAGGGGAGCCTGGGGCCAACGTCCTGACTTTC. As protein: CARSPGTGEPGANVLTF. Variable domain in full (rest from reference TRBV7-3 and TRBJ2-6): GAGVSQTPSNKVTEKGKYVELRCDPISGHTALYWYRQSLGQGPEFLIYFQGTGAADDSGLPNDRFFAVRPEGSVSTLKIQRTERGDSAVYLCARSPGTGEPGANVLTFGAGSRLTVL.

This clonotype was counted a few times. This chain joins TRBV6-2 or TRBV6-3 and TRBJ2-7, with a possible D match to TRBD1 (5 bases). There are 12 residues in the CDR3. The V gene lost 2 bases and the J gene lost 6 bases, with 8 bases spanning the gap. CDR1 and CDR2 (germline): MNHEY, SVGEGT. CDR3 amino acids: CASSYTGSEQYF. CDR3 DNA: TGTGCCAGCAGTTACACAGGTAGCGAGCAGTACTTC.

Notes on this clonotype: A single base separates this from a much larger clone, so it may be a read error. This chain joins TRBV20-1 and TRBJ2-7, with 8 bases fitting TRBD2. Germline-derived CDR1 and CDR2 are DFQATT and SNEGSKA (reference sequence). There are 15 residues in the CDR3. The CDR3 region is CSAGDLLAGSYEQYF. DNA for the CDR3: TGCAGTGCTGGAGATCTATTAGCGGGAAGCTACGAGCAGTACTTC.

In the case of this clonotype: The junction and the germline gene differ at one end; a read error may be behind it. This chain connects TRBV6-4 to TRBJ1-4; possible D gene TRBD1, 5 bases. The germline V gene encodes CDR1 MRHNA and CDR2 SNTAGT. There are 12 residues in the CDR3. CDR3 nucleotide sequence: TGTGCCAGCAGTACTAGCGGACAAAAGCTGTTTTTT. Protein sequence: CASSTSGQKLFF.

This clonotype has ten or more counts. The chain uses TRBV7-2 and TRBJ2-7; 11 bases line up with TRBD2. The ends lost 5 bases at V and 3 bases at J; junction bases unmatched: 6. CDR3 length equals 15 residues. Germline V gene lookup returns CDR1 SGHTA and CDR2 FQGNSA. The CDR3 sequence: CASSPTSGMYYEQYF. The CDR3, as DNA: TGTGCCAGCAGCCCGACTAGCGGGATGTACTACGAGCAGTACTTC. Looking up the rest from reference TRBV7-2 and TRBJ2-7 gives the full variable domain: GAGVSQSPSNKVTEKGKDVELRCDPISGHTALYWYRQSLGQGLEFLIYFQGNSAPDKSGLPSDRFSAERTGGSVSTLTIQRTQQEDSAVYLCASSPTSGMYYEQYFGPGTRLTVT.

The chain employs TRBV2 and TRBJ1-5; no clear D. The CDR3 loop spans 14 amino acids. Germline CDR1 reads SNHLY; CDR2 reads FYNNEI. With 3 bases removed from V and 4 bases from J, the gap between germline ends came to 10 bases. The CDR3 DNA is TGTGCCAGCAGTGAGCCGACGCGAAATCAGCCCCAGCATTTT. It yields the protein CASSEPTRNQPQHF.

The chain recombines TRBV7-3 with TRBJ1-2, with D uncertain. Trimming took off 4 bases at V and 5 bases at J, with 17 bases between the two ends. Germline lookup yields CDR1 SGHTA and CDR2 FQGTGA. This CDR3 spans 15 amino acids. Here the CDR3 reads CASSSIPAPGYGYTF. CDR3 nucleotides: TGTGCCAGCAGCTCGATCCCGGCGCCCGGGTATGGCTACACCTTC.

The chain is built from TRBV2 and TRBJ1-1; TRBD1 matches at 8 bases. V lost 5 bases and J lost 4; bases outside the gene matches: 6. Germline V gives CDR1 SNHLY, CDR2 FYNNEI. The CDR3 extends over 14 amino acids. The CDR3 DNA reads as TGTGCCAGCAGTCAGGACAGGGAGGGCACTGAAGCTTTCTTT. This encodes CASSQDREGTEAFF.

In regard to this clonotype: Mismatch with germline at one junction end may stem from a read error. CDR3 amino acids: CASSQFESKTQYF. CDR3 nucleotide sequence: TGCGCCAGCAGCCAGTTTGAATCTAAGACCCAGTACTTT. The chain combines TRBV13 with TRBJ2-5; D is unclear. Germline V gene data show CDR1 as PRHDT and CDR2 as FYEKMQ (reference sequence). The CDR3 sequence is 13 residues long.

This clonotype was found many times. This rearrangement joins TRBV12-3 or TRBV12-4 to TRBJ2-2; D may match TRBD1 or TRBD2 (5 bases each). CDR3 length: 16 amino acids. The germline V and J ends were trimmed by 5 bases and 5 bases, with 18 bases remaining between them. The CDR3 DNA is TGTGCCAGCAGTCTACCTCTGGGGGAAGGAACCGGGGAGCTGTTTTTT. It specifies CASSLPLGEGTGELFF.

V and J are TRBV2 and TRBJ2-7; 10 nucleotides agree with TRBD1. With 8 bases clipped from V and 3 bases from J, the junction kept 13 bases outside the gene matches. This CDR3 region has 16 residues. Germline-derived CDR1 and CDR2 are SNHLY and FYNNEI. This chain's CDR3 is CASVEGQGQGDYEQYF. CDR3 DNA: TGTGCCAGCGTTGAAGGCCAAGGACAGGGGGACTACGAGCAGTACTTC. The entire variable domain, with the rest obtained from reference TRBV2 and TRBJ2-7, is as follows: EPEVTQTPSHQVTQMGQEVILRCVPISNHLYFYWYRQILGQKVEFLVSFYNNEISEKSEIFDDQFSVERPDGSNFTLKIRSTKLEDSAMYFCASVEGQGQGDYEQYFGPGTRLTVT.

This clonotype was counted ten times or more. V and J are TRBV29-1 and TRBJ1-4; a possible D gene is TRBD1 (6 bases). The length of the CDR3 is 13 residues. The germline CDR1 and CDR2 sequences are SQVTM and ANQGSEA. Between the trimmed V and J ends, which lost 5 bases and 0 bases, there was a span of 7 bases. CDR3 amino acids: CSVRTATNEKLFF. CDR3 in DNA: TGCAGCGTTAGGACAGCAACTAATGAAAAACTGTTTTTT.